A selection of T cell receptor beta chains follows, all from one sample in a study of T-cell memory formation after mild COVID-19. MiXCR, run by TCRdb on the 5' RACE reads, gives a single entry per CDR3 protein. This sample has roughly 160,000 distinct CDR3 sequences; around a tenth occur once, and the top ten carry roughly 3.8%. Sequenced sample: PBMCs or a T cell subset sorted from them (not recorded which). These receptors originate from a man younger than 35 who had mild COVID-19 (a few samples of this study predate the infection). Cell type and time point are not known. Each CDR3 is given with its conserved first and last residue. D genes are given only for firm matches. Some rows mark clone size as missing; the rest say once, few, many or name a class of expanded clone.

CDR3 DNA	CDR3 protein	D gene	clone size	V gene	J gene
TGTGCCATCAGTGAGGTAGCGGGGGGCACAGATACGCAGTATTTT	CAISEVAGGTDTQYF	TRBD2	few	TRBV10-3	TRBJ2-3
TGCGCCAGCAGCCAAGGAGGGGGGACAGGGGGTGAAAAACTGTTTTTT	CASSQGGGTGGEKLFF	TRBD1	.	TRBV4-3	TRBJ1-4
TGTGCCACTTCGAAGGGTCTCCAAGAGACCCAGTACTTC	CATSKGLQETQYF	.	.	TRBV24-1	TRBJ2-5
TGTGCCAGCTCACCAGATCTTGGCAACACCGGGGAGCTGTTTTTT	CASSPDLGNTGELFF	.	many	TRBV18	TRBJ2-2
TGCGCCAGCAGAATCGGGACATCGAATTCACCCCTCCACTTT	CASRIGTSNSPLHF	.	.	TRBV4-3	TRBJ1-6
TGTGCCAGCTCACAATACCGGGACACGCGTTTGAACACTGAAGCTTTCTTT	CASSQYRDTRLNTEAFF	.	.	TRBV18	TRBJ1-1
TGTGCCAGCAGTGACTGGACTACTAACACCGGGGAGCTGTTTTTT	CASSDWTTNTGELFF	.	.	TRBV2	TRBJ2-2
TGTGCCAGCAGCGTAGAAGTAGCCTCTACTCCTTTCTTT	CASSVEVASTPFF	.	few	TRBV9	TRBJ1-1
TGTGCCAGCAGTTACCCGCGGCGGGGCCACACTGAAGCTTTCTTT	CASSYPRRGHTEAFF	.	few	TRBV6-2/TRBV6-3	TRBJ1-1
TGTGCCAGTAGAAAGCAAAACATTCAGTACTTC	CASRKQNIQYF	.	.	TRBV19	TRBJ2-4
TGTGCCAGCAGTTACCCTGCGAACGGGGCCAACGTCCTGACTTTC	CASSYPANGANVLTF	.	.	TRBV6-6	TRBJ2-6
TGCAGTGCTAGAGACGGACAGGGAAGTGGCTACACCTTC	CSARDGQGSGYTF	TRBD1	.	TRBV20-1	TRBJ1-2
TGCGCCAGCAGCCAAGTACCGCAACTTACCAGCGGGGGCCTCACCTACAATGAGCAGTTCTTC	CASSQVPQLTSGGLTYNEQFF	TRBD2	.	TRBV4-1	TRBJ2-1
TGCAGCGTCAGTGGGCAGGGGAGCACTGAAGCTTTCTTT	CSVSGQGSTEAFF	.	few	TRBV29-1	TRBJ1-1
TGTGCCAGCAGCTTTGCAGTGAGCAATCAGCCCCAGCATTTT	CASSFAVSNQPQHF	.	many	TRBV7-2	TRBJ1-5
TGTGCCAGCAGCCCCGGACTAGGGGCCTACAATGAGCAGTTCTTC	CASSPGLGAYNEQFF	TRBD2	few	TRBV7-2	TRBJ2-1
TGTGCCACCAGTGATTTCCCGGCGGGGCGGGATGAGCAGTTCTTC	CATSDFPAGRDEQFF	.	.	TRBV24-1	TRBJ2-1
TGTGCCAGCAGTTGGGCCGGGACAGGGGCTTACAATGAGCAGTTCTTC	CASSWAGTGAYNEQFF	TRBD1	.	TRBV7-3	TRBJ2-1
TGTGCCAGCAGTGAACAGAGATATAGCAATCAGCCCCAGCATTTT	CASSEQRYSNQPQHF	.	few	TRBV6-2/TRBV6-3	TRBJ1-5
TGTGCCAGCAGCGGGAGGGGGACTAGCTTCACCGGGGAGCTGTTTTTT	CASSGRGTSFTGELFF	TRBD2	few	TRBV7-2	TRBJ2-2
TGTGCCAGTAAGACCTATAATTCACCCCTCCACTTT	CASKTYNSPLHF	.	few	TRBV9	TRBJ1-6
TGTGCCAGCAGCTTCGGGGCTGTCGGGGAGCTGTTTTTT	CASSFGAVGELFF	.	few	TRBV7-2	TRBJ2-2
TGTGCCAGCAGCTTAGCAGCGACTCGAGCTAACTATGGCTACACCTTC	CASSLAATRANYGYTF	.	many	TRBV7-2	TRBJ1-2
TGTGCCAGAAAACCCGGACGGTGGCCAGGGTTCGCGGTGGCCGGTCTGGCCACTGAAGCTTTCTTT	CARKPGRWPGFAVAGLATEAFF	.	many	TRBV6-4	TRBJ1-1
TGTGCCAGCAGTGAAAGGCCCGAGACCCAGTACTTC	CASSERPETQYF	.	few	TRBV2	TRBJ2-5
TGTGCCAGCAGGCTGACACCTGGAAACACCATATATTTT	CASRLTPGNTIYF	.	few	TRBV28	TRBJ1-3
TGTGCCAGCAGCCAAGACGGCAGGGGGATTGGGACCTGGACAGATACGCAGTATTTT	CASSQDGRGIGTWTDTQYF	TRBD1	few	TRBV3-1	TRBJ2-3
TGTGCCAGCAGCTTAGGCATTAGCGGGAACACAGATACGCAGTATTTT	CASSLGISGNTDTQYF	TRBD2	few	TRBV11-2	TRBJ2-3
TGCGCCAGCAGCTTTGGAAGCGGGGCCAGTTACAATGAGCAGTTCTTC	CASSFGSGASYNEQFF	TRBD2	.	TRBV5-1	TRBJ2-1
TGTGCCAGCAGTGAACCACAGGGCTCCTATAATTCACCCCTCCACTTT	CASSEPQGSYNSPLHF	.	.	TRBV6-5	TRBJ1-6
TGTGCCAGCTCCCGGGGGGACCAAGAGACCCAGTACTTC	CASSRGDQETQYF	TRBD2	few	TRBV18	TRBJ2-5
TGTGCCAGCAGCGTAGTGAGTTTTCGGCTCCCGTTCTTC	CASSVVSFRLPFF	.	.	TRBV9	TRBJ2-1
TGTGCCAGCAGTTCCTCACTAGCGGGGGGCCTGGATACGCAGTATTTT	CASSSSLAGGLDTQYF	TRBD2	few	TRBV12-3/TRBV12-4	TRBJ2-3
TGTGCCAGCAGCTTTTCTGCGGCGAGCACAGATACGCAGTATTTT	CASSFSAASTDTQYF	.	.	TRBV7-2	TRBJ2-3
TGCGCCAGCAGCCAAGATATAATTGGGACAGGGGGCAGGGACTATGGCTACACCTTC	CASSQDIIGTGGRDYGYTF	TRBD1	.	TRBV4-3	TRBJ1-2
TGTGCCAGCAGTTTCCATAACAATCAGCCCCAGCATTTT	CASSFHNNQPQHF	.	few	TRBV28	TRBJ1-5
TGCGCCAGCAGCACTGGACTAGCGGGGAGAAGCTCCTACAATGAGCAGTTCTTC	CASSTGLAGRSSYNEQFF	TRBD2	few	TRBV5-1	TRBJ2-1
TGTGCCAGCATCCGACAAGGTGTATTTACGCAGTATTTT	CASIRQGVFTQYF	.	.	TRBV28	TRBJ2-3
TGTGCCACCAGCAGCGGAAGATTACCAGGCAATGAGCAGTTCTTC	CATSSGRLPGNEQFF	.	few	TRBV15	TRBJ2-1
TGTGCCAGCAGTTACGGAGGCGGTGGTGATTCACCCCTCCACTTT	CASSYGGGGDSPLHF	.	few	TRBV6-5	TRBJ1-6